This entry lists 14 T cell receptor beta chains sequenced from one sample in a study of response to subunit inactivated influenza vaccine. TCRdb processed the RT-PCR reads anew with MiXCR; each CDR3 protein has one entry. Seen here are about 780,000 distinct CDR3 sequences, around 20% observed once, and the top ten hold roughly a tenth. The input for sequencing was PBMCs from blood, taken around 5 days after vaccination. These receptors all stem from a man aged 50-60 years who received an inactivated influenza vaccine.

A few counts support this clonotype. V usage is TRBV7-2 and J usage is TRBJ1-2, with TRBD1 as a possible D gene (5 bases). Germline CDR1 and CDR2: SGHTA and FQGNSA. This CDR3 has 15 amino acids. V was cut by 5 bases and J by 1 base, with 14 bases left in between. The CDR3 is CASSPWGGDNYGYTF. The DNA for the CDR3 is TGTGCCAGCAGCCCCTGGGGGGGGGATAACTATGGCTACACCTTC.

This clonotype was recorded a few times. This chain joins TRBV10-3 and TRBJ2-3, with 10 bases aligning to TRBD1. CDR3 length equals 12 residues. V dropped 10 bases and J dropped 5; count of bases not matched to a gene: 3. Germline assignment: CDR1 ENHRY and CDR2 SYGVKD. CDR3 in DNA: TGTGCCAGCCGGGACAGGGGAGATACGCAGTATTTT. Protein: CASRDRGDTQYF.

The chain has TRBV28 and TRBJ2-1; 11 bases match TRBD2. The ends lost 5 bases at V and 7 bases at J; junction bases unmatched: 7. The CDR3 covers 15 residues. Germline CDR1 is MDHEN and CDR2 is SYDVKM. CDR3 nucleotides: TGTGCCAGCAGTCAACTAGCGGGAGTTCGTAATGAGCAGTTCTTC. Its protein product is CASSQLAGVRNEQFF. The variable domain in full, with the rest retrieved from reference TRBV28 and TRBJ2-1, is DVKVTQSSRYLVKRTGEKVFLECVQDMDHENMFWYRQDPGLGLRLIYFSYDVKMKEKGDIPEGYSVSREKKERFSLILESASTNQTSMYLCASSQLAGVRNEQFFGPGTRLTVL.

This chain joins TRBV23-1 and TRBJ2-3, with 7 bases identical to TRBD1. TRBV23-1 carries the ORF label, with uncertain function. This CDR3 region has 15 residues. The J segment lost 3 bases and the V segment lost 6 bases, leaving 9 bases of the junction unmatched. The CDR3 is CASSQLRQGTDTQYF. CDR3 DNA sequence: TGCGCCAGCAGCCAGCTACGACAGGGTACAGATACGCAGTATTTT.

The rearrangement uses TRBV18 and TRBJ1-4; D may be TRBD1 (5 bases). Germline values: CDR1 KGHSH, CDR2 LQKENI. Trimming cost V 6 bases and J 8 bases, with 16 bases left between them. CDR3 length: 14 amino acids. The CDR3 here is CASSSGARREKLFF. CDR3 nucleotides: TGTGCCAGCTCGAGCGGGGCGAGAAGGGAAAAACTGTTTTTT.

The chain is built from TRBV7-9 and TRBJ2-3; D is perhaps TRBD1 (6 bases). Germline CDR1 SEHNR, CDR2 FQNEAQ (reference sequence). The CDR3 contains 16 residues. The germline V and J ends were trimmed by 3 bases and 2 bases, with 15 bases remaining between them. The DNA for the CDR3 is TGTGCCAGCAGCTTGACACAGGGTGGCCCCACAGATACGCAGTATTTT. Amino acids: CASSLTQGGPTDTQYF. The full variable domain, with the rest looked up from reference TRBV7-9 and TRBJ2-3, is DTGVSQNPRHKITKRGQNVTFRCDPISEHNRLYWYRQTLGQGPEFLTYFQNEAQLEKSRLLSDRFSAERPKGSFSTLEIQRTEQGDSAMYLCASSLTQGGPTDTQYFGPGTRLTVL.

The chain combines TRBV2 with TRBJ2-1; 7 bases align to TRBD1. Per the germline V gene, CDR1 is SNHLY and CDR2 is FYNNEI. The trim removed 0 bases at V and 6 bases at J, leaving 8 bases unmatched. The CDR3 loop spans 16 amino acids. The CDR3 DNA reads TGTGCCAGCAGTGAAGCGGGAACAGGGGTTTTCAATGAGCAGTTCTTC. This sequence encodes CASSEAGTGVFNEQFF.

Of note for this clonotype: At one of its ends the junction is not consistent with the germline gene, which may arise from a read error. V gene TRBV7-7 combines with J gene TRBJ2-5; D gene uncertain. Germline V gene data show CDR1 as SSHAT and CDR2 as FNYEAQ (reference sequence). The length of the CDR3 is 13 residues. CDR3 DNA: TGTGCTAGCAGCTTAGTGGCGAGAGAGACCCAGTACTTC. Translated, it gives CASSLVARETQYF.

In its sample, this clonotype was seen a few times. This chain connects TRBV29-1 to TRBJ1-6; D is undetermined. Trimming pared 6 bases from V and 13 bases from J, leaving 13 bases between. The germline V gene has CDR1 SQVTM and CDR2 ANQGSEA. CDR3 length equals 11 residues. CDR3 sequence: CSVLADLPLHF. The CDR3 DNA reads TGCAGCGTCCTGGCCGATCTGCCCCTCCACTTT.

V is TRBV5-6 and J is TRBJ2-2; D assignment may be TRBD1 or TRBD2 (5 bases each). The CDR3 is made up of 15 amino acids. The germline gives CDR1 SGHDT, CDR2 YYEEEE. Trimming took off 1 base at V and 4 bases at J, with 11 bases between the two ends. The CDR3 protein is CASSLSRAGTGELFF. CDR3 sequence (DNA): TGTGCCAGCAGCTTGAGCAGGGCGGGCACCGGGGAGCTGTTTTTT. The full variable domain, in which reference TRBV5-6 and TRBJ2-2 provide the parts outside the CDR3, is DAGVTQSPTHLIKTRGQQVTLRCSPKSGHDTVSWYQQALGQGPQFIFQYYEEEERQRGNFPDRFSGHQFPNYSSELNVNALLLGDSALYLCASSLSRAGTGELFFGEGSRLTVL.

The V and J genes are TRBV20-1 and TRBJ2-5; 8 nucleotides match TRBD2. Germline trimming cut 6 bases from V and 3 bases from J; bases unmatched to any gene: 15. The CDR3 sequence is 16 residues long. CDR1 is DFQATT and CDR2 is SNEGSKA in the germline V gene (reference sequence). CDR3 DNA: TGCAGTGCCTCCCCTCTAGCGGGCCCCCACAAAGAGACCCAGTACTTC. Translation gives CSASPLAGPHKETQYF.

This chain connects TRBV28 to TRBJ1-4, with D hard to call. The V gene lost 6 bases and the J gene lost 5 bases, with 10 bases spanning the gap. Germline CDR1 is MDHEN and CDR2 is SYDVKM. This CDR3 comprises 13 residues. The DNA of the CDR3 is TGTGCCAGCAGCCCCCCCCCGAATGAAAAACTGTTTTTT. Translated, it gives CASSPPPNEKLFF.

This clonotype was seen once. V and J are TRBV7-8 and TRBJ1-6; D gene unclear. Germline V gene lookup returns CDR1 SGHVS and CDR2 FQNEAQ. This CDR3 has 17 residues. V dropped 0 bases and J dropped 0 bases, with 9 bases sitting between them. CDR3: CASSLALRYSYNSPLHF. CDR3 bases: TGTGCCAGCAGCTTAGCGCTTCGGTACTCCTATAATTCACCCCTCCACTTT.

The chain links TRBV13 to TRBJ2-7, with D possibly TRBD1 on 5 matching bases. CDR3 length: 14 residues. Germline V lookup: CDR1 PRHDT, CDR2 FYEKMQ (reference sequence). Trimming took off 5 bases at V and 1 base at J, with 12 bases between the two ends. CDR3 in amino acids: CASSPDSGSYEQYF. The CDR3 bases are TGTGCCAGCAGCCCCGACAGTGGATCCTACGAGCAGTACTTC.